This record looks at one T cell receptor (beta chain) sequence and its context. A read error may produce the germline difference seen at one junction end. TCR beta cDNA was prepared out of roughly 500 ng total RNA by means of a constant-region primer. TCR beta libraries came from three nested multiplex PCR rounds using slightly modified ARM-PCR. For 10 cycles apiece, the opening two PCR rounds ran with TRBV1-TRBV30 forward primers and a C-beta reverse primer. From the multiplex PCR reads, TCRdb called clonotypes with MiXCR, one entry per CDR3 protein. The sample shows about 210,000 distinct CDR3 sequences, around four fifths of them seen only once. This sample stems from a study of tumor-infiltrating lymphocytes in primary liver carcinoma. Study background: The patients comprised men and women between the ages of 30 and 69 years.

The CDR3 runs to 15 residues. Germline CDR1 and CDR2: DFQATT and SNEGSKA (reference sequence). Investigators took RNA and DNA out together from approximately 22-30 mg of unsorted bulk tissue. Patients in the cohort were treatment-naive and living with chronic HBV infection. Five separate regions were sampled from each tumor. This clonotype originated in a middle-aged man with primary liver carcinoma and hepatitis B virus infection. This chain links TRBV20-1 with TRBJ2-1; TRBD2 might be the D (5 bases). Sequencing input: tumor tissue from primary liver carcinoma. Here the CDR3 reads CSATSGLSSYSEQFF. CDR3 bases: TGCAGTGCTACCTCTGGACTGAGCTCCTACAGTGAGCAGTTCTTC.